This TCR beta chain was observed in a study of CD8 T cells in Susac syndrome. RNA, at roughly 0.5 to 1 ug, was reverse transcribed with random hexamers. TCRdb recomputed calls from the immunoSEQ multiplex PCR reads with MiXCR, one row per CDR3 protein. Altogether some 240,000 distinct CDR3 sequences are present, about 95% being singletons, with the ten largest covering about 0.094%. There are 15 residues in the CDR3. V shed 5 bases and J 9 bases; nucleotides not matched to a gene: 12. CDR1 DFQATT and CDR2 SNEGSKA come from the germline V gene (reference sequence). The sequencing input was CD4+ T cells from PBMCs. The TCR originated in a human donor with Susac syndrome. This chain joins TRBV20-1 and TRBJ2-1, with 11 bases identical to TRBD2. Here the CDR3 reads CSALRLAGLMGEQFF. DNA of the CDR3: TGCAGTGCTCTCCGACTAGCGGGGTTAATGGGTGAGCAGTTCTTC.